Each of the 14 T cell receptor beta chains below was sequenced from the same sample in a study of CD8 T cells in ankylosing spondylitis. From the 5' RACE reads, TCRdb called clonotypes with MiXCR, one entry per CDR3 protein. The sample shows 130,000 or so distinct CDR3 sequences, more than 6.5% of them seen only once. Input material: blood, either unsorted or a sorted T cell fraction (not recorded which). Receptors were obtained from a male donor with ankylosing spondylitis or in good health (not recorded which).

The DNA of the CDR3 is TGTGCTTCGGAAGGGGGACTCACAGATACGCAGTATTTT. It encodes CASEGGLTDTQYF. The chain joins TRBV10-3 to TRBJ2-3; D tentatively reads TRBD1 or TRBD2 (6 bases each). Germline CDR1 reads ENHRY; CDR2 reads SYGVKD. The CDR3 consists of 13 residues.

This clonotype was counted many times. The chain carries TRBV14 and TRBJ2-6; D is unclear. This CDR3 spans 14 amino acids. Germline CDR1 reads SGHDN; CDR2 reads FVKESK. Trimming took 0 bases from V and 2 from J, leaving 2 bases between them. CDR3 protein: CASSQDTGANVLTF. CDR3 nucleotide sequence: TGTGCCAGCAGCCAAGATACTGGGGCCAACGTCCTGACTTTC.

This clonotype came up many times. The chain carries TRBV5-1 and TRBJ2-3; D remains ambiguous. The CDR3 extends over 15 amino acids. Germline CDR1 reads SGHRS; CDR2 reads YFSETQ. Trimming pared 0 bases from V and 5 bases from J, leaving 13 bases between. The CDR3 DNA sequence: TGCGCCAGCAGCTTGGAGGGAAGTAAAGGAGATACGCAGTATTTT. The encoded protein is CASSLEGSKGDTQYF.

Many counts were recorded for this clonotype. The chain uses TRBV5-1 and TRBJ1-1, with TRBD1 matching over 8 bases. Germline V gene lookup returns CDR1 SGHRS and CDR2 YFSETQ. V was clipped by 4 bases and J by 3 bases; unmatched bases: 5. The length of the CDR3 is 14 residues. CDR3 sequence reads: CASSGDRRDTEAFF. The CDR3 nucleotides are TGCGCCAGCAGCGGGGACAGGAGGGACACTGAAGCTTTCTTT.

This clonotype has only one observation. A clone one base away is much larger, so this may be a read error. The chain combines TRBV6-2 or TRBV6-3 with TRBJ1-1; a weak D match, TRBD1 (5 bases). CDR3 length: 14 amino acids. In germline, CDR1 is MNHEY, CDR2 SVGEGT. CDR3 sequence: CASSYNRMNTGAFF. The DNA for the CDR3 is TGTGCCAGCAGTTACAACAGGATGAACACTGGAGCTTTCTTT.

This clonotype appeared many times. The chain employs TRBV6-1 and TRBJ2-1; D perhaps matches TRBD2 (6 bases). Germline-derived CDR1 and CDR2 are MNHNS and SASEGT. V lost 6 bases and J 8 bases, leaving 20 bases between the germline ends. CDR3 size: 15 residues. The CDR3 coding sequence is TGTGCCAGCAGGGAGACGGGAGCGGCTGGGGATGAGCAGTTCTTC. Protein: CASRETGAAGDEQFF.

This clonotype was counted many times. This chain connects TRBV4-1 to TRBJ2-2; D might be TRBD2 (6 bases). V shed 4 bases and J shed 3 bases, with 18 bases lying between them. This CDR3 comprises 17 residues. Per the germline V gene, CDR1 is MGHRA and CDR2 is YSYEKL. In DNA, the CDR3 is TGCGCCAGCAGCCCCCCGTCGGGTAGCGGATACACCGGGGAGCTGTTTTTT. Protein: CASSPPSGSGYTGELFF.

This clonotype was found many times. The V gene is TRBV5-1, the J gene TRBJ2-1; a weak D match, TRBD2 (5 bases). The CDR3 runs to 14 residues. Per germline, CDR1 SGHRS and CDR2 YFSETQ. V was pared by 0 bases and J by 9 bases, with 13 bases between. The CDR3 is CASSLAVAAGEQFF. The CDR3 DNA follows: TGCGCCAGCAGCTTGGCCGTGGCTGCGGGTGAGCAGTTCTTC.

The V and J genes are TRBV4-2 and TRBJ2-2, with D possibly being TRBD1 or TRBD2 (5 bases each). The CDR3 loop spans 15 amino acids. Germline CDR1 is LGHNA and CDR2 is YNFKEQ. Trimming took off 8 bases at V and 4 bases at J, with 17 bases between the two ends. The CDR3 DNA sequence: TGTGCCAGCGGCCCCGGGCTCGGGGCCACCGGGGAGCTGTTTTTT. It codes for CASGPGLGATGELFF.

This clonotype was picked up many times. The chain uses TRBV15 and TRBJ1-5, with 8 bases aligning to TRBD1. CDR1 and CDR2 (germline): LNHNV, YYDKDF (reference sequence). V lost 1 base, J lost 4 bases, and 3 bases stayed unmatched. The CDR3 consists of 15 residues. CDR3 in amino acids: CATSRGTGPNQPQHF. The CDR3 region has the DNA TGTGCCACCAGCAGAGGGACAGGGCCTAATCAGCCCCAGCATTTT.

This clonotype was recorded at least ten times. V gene TRBV28 combines with J gene TRBJ2-3, with TRBD2 identical over 9 bases. V gave up 3 bases and J gave up 0 bases; unmatched junction bases: 1. The CDR3 length is 15 residues. Looked up from germline, CDR1 is MDHEN and CDR2 is SYDVKM. CDR3 region: CASSFSGSSTDTQYF. In DNA form, the CDR3 reads TGTGCCAGCAGTTTTAGCGGGAGTAGCACAGATACGCAGTATTTT.

This clonotype was picked up many times. This chain connects TRBV12-3 or TRBV12-4 to TRBJ2-3; 16 bases match TRBD2. This CDR3 is built from 17 residues. J lost 5 bases, V lost 6 bases, and 8 bases had no gene match. CDR3 residues: CASRPGTSGGAIDTQYF. CDR3 DNA: TGTGCCAGCAGGCCCGGGACTAGCGGGGGGGCCATAGATACGCAGTATTTT.

This clonotype was counted many times. This chain connects TRBV4-1 to TRBJ2-1; D not resolved. Deletions cut 2 bases from V and 0 bases from J, with 14 bases between. The CDR3 length is 17 residues. Germline V CDR1 and CDR2: MGHRA, YSYEKL. CDR3 DNA: TGCGCCAGCAGCCAACCCCTTGGCCCGAGCTCCTACAATGAGCAGTTCTTC. It translates to CASSQPLGPSSYNEQFF.

This clonotype was observed at least ten times. This chain uses TRBV6-5 with TRBJ2-7; D not certain. The germline V gene encodes CDR1 MNHEY and CDR2 SVGAGI. The CDR3 covers 14 residues. Trimming took 0 bases from V and 0 from J, leaving 6 bases between them. CDR3 sequence reads: CASSYSAVSYEQYF. CDR3 bases: TGTGCCAGCAGTTACTCGGCAGTCTCCTACGAGCAGTACTTC.